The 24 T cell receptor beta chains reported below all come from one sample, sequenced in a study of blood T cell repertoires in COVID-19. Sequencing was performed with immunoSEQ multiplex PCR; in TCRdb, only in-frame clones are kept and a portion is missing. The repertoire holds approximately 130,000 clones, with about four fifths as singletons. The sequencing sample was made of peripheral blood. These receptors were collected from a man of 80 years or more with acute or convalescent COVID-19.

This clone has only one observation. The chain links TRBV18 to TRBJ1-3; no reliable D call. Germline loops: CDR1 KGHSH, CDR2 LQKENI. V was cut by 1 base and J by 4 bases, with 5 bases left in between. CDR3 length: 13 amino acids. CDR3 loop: CASSPLGGNTIYF. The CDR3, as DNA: TGTGCCAGCTCACCACTCGGGGGAAACACCATATATTTT.

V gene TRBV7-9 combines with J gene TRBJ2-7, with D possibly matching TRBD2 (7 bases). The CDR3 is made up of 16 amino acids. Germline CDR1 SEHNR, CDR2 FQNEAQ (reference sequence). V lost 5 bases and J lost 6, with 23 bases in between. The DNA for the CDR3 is TGTGCCAGCAGCCCCTCCCACCGGGGGGCACGATCCGAGCAGTACTTC. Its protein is CASSPSHRGARSEQYF.

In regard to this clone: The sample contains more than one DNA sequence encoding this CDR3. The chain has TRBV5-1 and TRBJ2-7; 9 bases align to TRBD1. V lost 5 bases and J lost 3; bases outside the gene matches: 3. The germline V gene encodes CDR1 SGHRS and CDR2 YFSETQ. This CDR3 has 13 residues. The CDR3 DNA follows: TGCGCCAGCAGTACGGGACAGGGCTACGAGCAGTACTTC. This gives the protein CASSTGQGYEQYF. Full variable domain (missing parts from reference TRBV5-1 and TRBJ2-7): KAGVTQTPRYLIKTRGQQVTLSCSPISGHRSVSWYQQTPGQGLQFLFEYFSETQRNKGNFPGRFSGRQFSNSRSEMNVSTLELGDSALYLCASSTGQGYEQYFGPGTRLTVT.

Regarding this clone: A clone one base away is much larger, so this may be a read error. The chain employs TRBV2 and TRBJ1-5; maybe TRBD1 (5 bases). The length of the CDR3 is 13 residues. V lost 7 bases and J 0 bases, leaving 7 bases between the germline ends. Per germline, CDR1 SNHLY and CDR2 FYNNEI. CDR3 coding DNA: TGTGCCAGCAACGGGGGTAGCAATCAGCCCCAGCATTTT. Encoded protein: CASNGGSNQPQHF.

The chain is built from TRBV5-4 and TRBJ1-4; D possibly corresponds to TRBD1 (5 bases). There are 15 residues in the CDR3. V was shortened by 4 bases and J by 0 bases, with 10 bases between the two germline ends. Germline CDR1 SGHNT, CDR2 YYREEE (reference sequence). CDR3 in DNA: TGTGCCAGCAGCCCAGGGATATCAACTAATGAAAAACTGTTTTTT. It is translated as CASSPGISTNEKLFF. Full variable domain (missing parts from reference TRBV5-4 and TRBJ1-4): ETGVTQSPTHLIKTRGQQVTLRCSSQSGHNTVSWYQQALGQGPQFIFQYYREEENGRGNFPPRFSGLQFPNYSSELNVNALELDDSALYLCASSPGISTNEKLFFGSGTQLSVL.

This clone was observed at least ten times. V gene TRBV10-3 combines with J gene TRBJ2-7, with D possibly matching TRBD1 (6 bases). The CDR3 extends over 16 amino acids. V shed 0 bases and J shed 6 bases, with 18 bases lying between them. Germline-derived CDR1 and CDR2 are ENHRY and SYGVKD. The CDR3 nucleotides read TGTGCCATCAGTGAGTCGCTGCGGACAGTTCGTTCCGAGCAGTACTTC. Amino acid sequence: CAISESLRTVRSEQYF.

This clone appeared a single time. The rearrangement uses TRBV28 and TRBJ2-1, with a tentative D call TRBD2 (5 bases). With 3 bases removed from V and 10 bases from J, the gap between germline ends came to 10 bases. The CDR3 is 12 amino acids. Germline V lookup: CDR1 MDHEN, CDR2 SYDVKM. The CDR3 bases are TGTGCCAGCAGTTTTAGGCTAGCCGAGCAGTTCTTC. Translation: CASSFRLAEQFF.

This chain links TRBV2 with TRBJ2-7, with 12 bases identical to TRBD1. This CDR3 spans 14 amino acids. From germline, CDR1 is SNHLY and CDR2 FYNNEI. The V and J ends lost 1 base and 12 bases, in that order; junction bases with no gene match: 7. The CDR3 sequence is CASSEGDRGRWRYF. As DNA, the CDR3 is TGTGCCAGCAGTGAAGGGGACAGGGGGCGGTGGCGGTACTTC. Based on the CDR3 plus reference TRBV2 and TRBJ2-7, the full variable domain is EPEVTQTPSHQVTQMGQEVILRCVPISNHLYFYWYRQILGQKVEFLVSFYNNEISEKSEIFDDQFSVERPDGSNFTLKIRSTKLEDSAMYFCASSEGDRGRWRYFGPGTRLTVT.

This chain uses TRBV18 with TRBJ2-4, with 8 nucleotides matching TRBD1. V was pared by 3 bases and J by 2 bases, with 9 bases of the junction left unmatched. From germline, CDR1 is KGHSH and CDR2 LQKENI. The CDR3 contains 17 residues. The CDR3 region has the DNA TGTGCCAGCTCACCTGGGGTGACAGGGGCGTCCAAAAACATTCAGTACTTC. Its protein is CASSPGVTGASKNIQYF.

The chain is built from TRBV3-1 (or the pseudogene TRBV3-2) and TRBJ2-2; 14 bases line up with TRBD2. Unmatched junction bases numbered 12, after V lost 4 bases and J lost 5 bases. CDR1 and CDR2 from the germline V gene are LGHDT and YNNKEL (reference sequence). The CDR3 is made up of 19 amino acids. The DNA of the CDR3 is TGTGCCAGCAGCCGGACTAGCGGGGGGACTTCAACAGGGACCGGGGAGCTGTTTTTT. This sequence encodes CASSRTSGGTSTGTGELFF.

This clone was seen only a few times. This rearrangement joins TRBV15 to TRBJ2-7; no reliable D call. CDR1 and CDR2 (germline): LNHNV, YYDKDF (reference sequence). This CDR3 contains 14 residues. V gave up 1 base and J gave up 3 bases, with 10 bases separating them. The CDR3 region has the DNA TGTGCCACCAGCAGAGGGTACATAAGCTACGAGCAGTACTTC. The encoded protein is CATSRGYISYEQYF.

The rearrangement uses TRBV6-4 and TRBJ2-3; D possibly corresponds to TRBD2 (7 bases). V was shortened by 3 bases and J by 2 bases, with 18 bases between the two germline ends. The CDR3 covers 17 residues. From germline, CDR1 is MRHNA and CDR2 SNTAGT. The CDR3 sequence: CASSESWGGYNTDTQYF. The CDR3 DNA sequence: TGTGCCAGCAGTGAGTCGTGGGGGGGCTATAACACAGATACGCAGTATTTT.

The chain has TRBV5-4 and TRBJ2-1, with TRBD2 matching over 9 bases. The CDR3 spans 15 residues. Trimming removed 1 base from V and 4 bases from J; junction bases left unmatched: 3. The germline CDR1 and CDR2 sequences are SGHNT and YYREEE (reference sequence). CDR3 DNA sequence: TGTGCCAGCAGCTTGTGGGCGGGGGGGTACAATGAGCAGTTCTTC. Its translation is CASSLWAGGYNEQFF.

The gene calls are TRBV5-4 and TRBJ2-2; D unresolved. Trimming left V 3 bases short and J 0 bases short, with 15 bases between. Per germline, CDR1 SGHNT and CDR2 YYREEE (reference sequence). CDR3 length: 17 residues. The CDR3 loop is CASSSTKTNANTGELFF. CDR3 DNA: TGTGCCAGCAGCTCAACTAAAACTAATGCGAACACCGGGGAGCTGTTTTTT.

The CDR3 sequence is CASSSAGNEAFF. The CDR3 DNA sequence: TGTGCCAGCAGCTCGGCAGGGAATGAAGCTTTCTTT. The chain joins TRBV12-3 or TRBV12-4 to TRBJ1-1; D may be TRBD1 (5 bases). This CDR3 is 12 amino acids long. Trimming left V 6 bases short and J 7 bases short, with 12 bases between.

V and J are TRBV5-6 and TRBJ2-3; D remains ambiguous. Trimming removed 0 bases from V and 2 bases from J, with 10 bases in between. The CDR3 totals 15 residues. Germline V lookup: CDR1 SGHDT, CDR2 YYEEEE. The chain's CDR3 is CASSLVGGNTDTQYF. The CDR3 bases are TGTGCCAGCAGCTTGGTCGGCGGAAACACAGATACGCAGTATTTT.

CDR3 sequence (DNA): TGTGCCAGCAGCGTCCGGGACACGACTAACTATGGCTACACCTTC. It specifies CASSVRDTTNYGYTF. The V and J genes are TRBV9 and TRBJ1-2, with a weak D call TRBD1 (6 bases). The CDR3 totals 15 residues. Germline CDR1 SGDLS, CDR2 YYNGEE. V gave up 2 bases and J gave up 0 bases, with 11 bases separating them.

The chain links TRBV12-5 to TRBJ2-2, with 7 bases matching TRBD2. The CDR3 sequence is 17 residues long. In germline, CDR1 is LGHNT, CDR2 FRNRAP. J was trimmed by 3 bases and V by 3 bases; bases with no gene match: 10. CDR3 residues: CASGFGGGGGYTGELFF. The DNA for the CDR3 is TGTGCTAGTGGTTTTGGAGGCGGCGGGGGATACACCGGGGAGCTGTTTTTT.

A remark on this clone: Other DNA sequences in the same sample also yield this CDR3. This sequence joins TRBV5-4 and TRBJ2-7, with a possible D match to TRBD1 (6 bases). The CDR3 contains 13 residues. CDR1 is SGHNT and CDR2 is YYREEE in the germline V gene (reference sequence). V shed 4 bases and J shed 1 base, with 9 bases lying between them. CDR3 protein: CASSQQGSYEQYF. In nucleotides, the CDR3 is TGTGCCAGCAGCCAACAGGGATCCTACGAGCAGTACTTC.

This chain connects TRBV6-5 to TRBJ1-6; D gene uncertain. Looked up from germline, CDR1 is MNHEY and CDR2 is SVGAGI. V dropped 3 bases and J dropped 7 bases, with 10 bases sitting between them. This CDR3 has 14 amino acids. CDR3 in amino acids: CASSYFNQNSPLHF. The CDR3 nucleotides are TGTGCCAGCAGTTATTTCAATCAAAATTCACCCCTCCACTTT.

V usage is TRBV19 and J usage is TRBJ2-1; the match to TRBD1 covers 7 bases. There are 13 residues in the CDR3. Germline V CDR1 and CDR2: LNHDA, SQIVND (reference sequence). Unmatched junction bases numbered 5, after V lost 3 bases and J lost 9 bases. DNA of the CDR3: TGTGCCAGTAGTATGGACAGGTTACGTGAGCAGTTCTTC. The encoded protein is CASSMDRLREQFF.

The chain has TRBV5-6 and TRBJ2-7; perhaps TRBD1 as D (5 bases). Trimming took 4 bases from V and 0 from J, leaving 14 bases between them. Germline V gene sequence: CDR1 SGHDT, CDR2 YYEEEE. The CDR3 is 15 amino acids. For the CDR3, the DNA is TGTGCCAGCAGCGACATGCTTCAGGGCTCCTACGAGCAGTACTTC. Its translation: CASSDMLQGSYEQYF.

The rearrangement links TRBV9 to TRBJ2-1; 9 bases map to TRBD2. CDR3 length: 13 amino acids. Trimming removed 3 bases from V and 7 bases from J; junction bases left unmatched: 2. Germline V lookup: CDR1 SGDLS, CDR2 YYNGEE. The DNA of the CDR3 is TGTGCCAGCAGCGCGGGACTAGCAAATGAGCAGTTCTTC. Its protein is CASSAGLANEQFF. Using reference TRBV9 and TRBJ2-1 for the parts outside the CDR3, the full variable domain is DSGVTQTPKHLITATGQRVTLRCSPRSGDLSVYWYQQSLDQGLQFLIQYYNGEERAKGNILERFSAQQFPDLHSELNLSSLELGDSALYFCASSAGLANEQFFGPGTRLTVL.

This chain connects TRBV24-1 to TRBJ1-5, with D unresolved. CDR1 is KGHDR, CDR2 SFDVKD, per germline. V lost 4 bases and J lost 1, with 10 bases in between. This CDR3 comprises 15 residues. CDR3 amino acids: CATSDAAESNQPQHF. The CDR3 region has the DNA TGTGCCACCAGTGACGCTGCGGAGAGCAATCAGCCCCAGCATTTT.